This T cell receptor (beta chain) was obtained from a study of T-cell reconstitution after alpha-beta-depleted transplantation in children. Unique molecular identifiers were incorporated during preparation of the TCRbeta library. TCRdb processed the PCR reads anew with MiXCR; each CDR3 protein has one entry. Altogether about 300,000 distinct CDR3 sequences are present, over 9.5% being singletons, with the ten largest covering just under 7.5%. This clonotype was counted only a few times. Its antigen is unknown. The V gene's germline CDR1 is MNHEY and CDR2 SVGAGI. V shed 5 bases and J shed 5 bases, with 9 bases lying between them. The CDR3 loop spans 12 amino acids. Findings of the study overall: Counts and diversity of T cells one year after transplant came mostly from newly produced T cells. Several patients had high TCRbeta diversity at day 60; it came from surviving recipient T cells and thymic progenitors. Several hundred rapidly expanded clones from non-depleted graft cells reportedly supplied alpha-beta T cells about two months post-transplant.

The origin of this receptor is a boy in the first two years of life with acute myeloid leukemia, due to receive a stem cell transplant. The gene calls are TRBV6-5 and TRBJ2-5, with D unresolved. This material consisted of PBMCs, taken before TCRalphabeta/CD19-depleted stem cell transplant. The CDR3 nucleotides read TGTGCCAGCAGTCGGCCCAAGGAGACCCAGTACTTC. Translation: CASSRPKETQYF.